Listed here are 6 T cell receptor beta chains from one sample, sequenced in a study of blood T cell repertoires in COVID-19. The repertoire was sequenced with immunoSEQ multiplex PCR; TCRdb's copy has only in-frame clones and lacks some. The sample contains some 100,000 clones, just over 90% of which appear only once. The material sequenced was peripheral blood. These receptors were obtained from a man aged 55 to 70 with acute or convalescent COVID-19.

The V and J genes are TRBV10-1 and TRBJ1-1; D unresolved. The CDR3 consists of 13 residues. V was cut by 10 bases and J by 0 bases, with 12 bases left in between. The germline V gene encodes CDR1 WNHNN and CDR2 SYGVQD (reference sequence). The CDR3 region is CATSRSMNTEAFF. DNA of the CDR3: TGCGCCACTTCCCGGTCCATGAACACTGAAGCTTTCTTT.

Remarks on this clone: Other DNA sequences within the sample encode an identical CDR3. The rearrangement links TRBV7-2 to TRBJ1-2; D is undetermined. Trimming shortened V by 5 bases and J by 4 bases, and 5 bases separated the two germline ends. There are 11 residues in the CDR3. Germline V gene data show CDR1 as SGHTA and CDR2 as FQGNSA. Here the CDR3 reads CASSLLYGYTF. The CDR3 DNA is TGTGCCAGCAGCCTTCTCTATGGCTACACCTTC.

The rearrangement joins TRBV11-2 to TRBJ1-2; a weak D match, TRBD1 (5 bases). The germline CDR1 and CDR2 sequences are SGHAT and FQNNGV. This CDR3 has 12 residues. The V and J ends lost 3 bases and 4 bases respectively, with 6 bases between them. CDR3 region: CASSLQGYGYTF. The CDR3 DNA is TGTGCCAGCAGCTTGCAGGGCTATGGCTACACCTTC. The full variable domain, in which reference TRBV11-2 and TRBJ1-2 provide the parts outside the CDR3, is EAGVAQSPRYKIIEKRQSVAFWCNPISGHATLYWYQQILGQGPKLLIQFQNNGVVDDSQLPKDRFSAERLKGVDSTLKIQPAKLEDSAVYLCASSLQGYGYTFGSGTRLTVV.

The chain joins TRBV9 to TRBJ1-2; D may be TRBD1 (5 bases). Trimming cost V 5 bases and J 4 bases, with 24 bases left between them. Looked up from germline, CDR1 is SGDLS and CDR2 is YYNGEE. The CDR3 runs to 17 residues. CDR3 sequence reads: CASSPAPVAGGGYGYTF. DNA of the CDR3: TGTGCCAGCAGTCCAGCCCCAGTAGCGGGGGGTGGCTATGGCTACACCTTC.

V and J are TRBV6-1 and TRBJ2-3; the D gene is possibly TRBD1 (5 bases). The CDR3 is made up of 14 amino acids. The germline gives CDR1 MNHNS, CDR2 SASEGT. Deletions cut 3 bases from V and 2 bases from J, with 9 bases between. The CDR3 sequence is CASSDRATTDTQYF. In DNA form, the CDR3 reads TGTGCCAGCAGTGACAGGGCCACCACAGATACGCAGTATTTT.

In the case of this clone: The CDR3 does not end in the conserved phenylalanine or tryptophan, so this is likely a read error. No DNA is shown, since the ends of the CDR3 on it are uncertain; the CDR3 is the one TCRdb lists. This chain connects TRBV9 to TRBJ1-2; the D call of TRBD1 is as the table states it, not checked on the DNA. Germline CDR1 SGDLS, CDR2 YYNGEE. The CDR3 totals 10 residues, both ends included. CDR3 sequence reads: CASSGDTTGV.